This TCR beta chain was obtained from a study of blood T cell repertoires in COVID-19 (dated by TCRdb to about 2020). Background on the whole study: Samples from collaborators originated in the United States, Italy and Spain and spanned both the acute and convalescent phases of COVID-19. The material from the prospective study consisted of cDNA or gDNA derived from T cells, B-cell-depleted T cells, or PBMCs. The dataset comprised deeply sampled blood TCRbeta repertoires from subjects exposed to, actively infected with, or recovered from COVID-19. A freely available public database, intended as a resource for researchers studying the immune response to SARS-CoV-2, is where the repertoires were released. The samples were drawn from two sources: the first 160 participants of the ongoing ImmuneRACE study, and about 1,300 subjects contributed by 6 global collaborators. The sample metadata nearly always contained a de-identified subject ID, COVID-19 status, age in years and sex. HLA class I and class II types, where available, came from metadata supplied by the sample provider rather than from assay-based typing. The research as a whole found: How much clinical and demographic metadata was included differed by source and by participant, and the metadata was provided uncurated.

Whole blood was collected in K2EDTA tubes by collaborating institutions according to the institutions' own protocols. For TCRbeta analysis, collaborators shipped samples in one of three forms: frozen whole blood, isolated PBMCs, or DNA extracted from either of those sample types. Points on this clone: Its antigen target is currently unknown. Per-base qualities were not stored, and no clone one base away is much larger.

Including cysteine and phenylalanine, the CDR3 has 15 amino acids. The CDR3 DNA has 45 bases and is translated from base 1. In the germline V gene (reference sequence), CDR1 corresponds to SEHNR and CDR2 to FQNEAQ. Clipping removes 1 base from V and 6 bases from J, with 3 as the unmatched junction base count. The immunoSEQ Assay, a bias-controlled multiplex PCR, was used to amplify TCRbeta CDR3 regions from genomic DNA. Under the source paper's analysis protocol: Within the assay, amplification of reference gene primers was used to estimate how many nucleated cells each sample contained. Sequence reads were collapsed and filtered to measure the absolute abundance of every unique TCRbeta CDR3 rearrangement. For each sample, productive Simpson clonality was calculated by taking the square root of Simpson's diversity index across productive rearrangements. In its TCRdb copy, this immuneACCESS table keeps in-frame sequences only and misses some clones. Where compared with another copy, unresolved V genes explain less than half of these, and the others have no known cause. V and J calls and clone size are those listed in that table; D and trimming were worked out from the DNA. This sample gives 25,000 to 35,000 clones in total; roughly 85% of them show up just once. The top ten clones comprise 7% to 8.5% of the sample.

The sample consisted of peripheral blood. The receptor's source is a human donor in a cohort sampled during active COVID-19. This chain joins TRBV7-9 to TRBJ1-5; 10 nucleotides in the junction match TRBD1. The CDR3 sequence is CASSLVGTGVQPQHF. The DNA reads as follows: TGTGCCAGCAGCTTAGTCGGGACAGGGGTTCAGCCCCAGCATTTT.